These 15 T cell receptor beta chains originate from one sample sequenced in a study of cytotoxic CD8 clonotypes in ibrutinib-treated CLL. Assay used: immunoSEQ multiplex PCR; TCRdb lists only in-frame clones, some missing. Found here are tens of thousands of clones, approximately 81% of them singletons; the top ten hold roughly 7.9%. Sequencing was performed on PBMCs, taken before ibrutinib treatment. These TCRs come from a human donor with chronic lymphocytic leukemia.

The V gene is TRBV7-2, the J gene TRBJ1-1, with 8 positions matching TRBD1. The junction had 4 bases not matched to a gene; V was cut back by 5 bases and J by 2 bases. Germline V gene lookup returns CDR1 SGHTA and CDR2 FQGNSA. The CDR3 extends over 14 amino acids. The CDR3 spells CASSRDRGNTEAFF. In DNA, the CDR3 is TGTGCCAGCAGCCGTGACAGGGGCAACACTGAAGCTTTCTTT.

The gene calls are TRBV6-5 and TRBJ1-6; 10 nucleotides line up with TRBD1. Germline V lookup: CDR1 MNHEY, CDR2 SVGAGI. CDR3 length: 15 residues. Trimming took 6 bases from V and 10 from J; bases not matched to a gene: 9. CDR3 DNA: TGTGCCAGCAGAAACCGGGACAGGGGCAAATCACCCCTCCACTTT. This encodes CASRNRDRGKSPLHF.

The V call is TRBV7-2, the J call TRBJ2-7; D may be TRBD1 or TRBD2 (5 bases each). The CDR3 consists of 13 residues. CDR1 is SGHTA, CDR2 FQGNSA, per germline. Trimming stripped 1 base from V and 2 bases from J, with 6 bases between. CDR3 sequence (DNA): TGTGCCAGCAGCTTAGTGGGGGCCTACGAGCAGTACTTC. It codes for CASSLVGAYEQYF.

This clone was counted only a few times. The chain has TRBV28 and TRBJ1-2, with D possibly being TRBD1 (5 bases). This CDR3 is 14 amino acids long. CDR1 and CDR2 from the germline V gene are MDHEN and SYDVKM. Trimming took 5 bases from V and 2 from J, leaving 12 bases between them. The CDR3: CASSNGGINYGYTF. As DNA, the CDR3 is TGTGCCAGCAGTAACGGGGGAATAAACTATGGCTACACCTTC.

The chain links TRBV10-1 to TRBJ1-1; 9 bases line up with TRBD1. V trimming: 7 bases; J trimming: 6 bases; junction bases outside the gene matches: 18. Germline CDR1 is WNHNN and CDR2 is SYGVQD (reference sequence). This CDR3 is built from 17 residues. CDR3 amino acids: CASIGTGTGKEFSEAFF. Written as DNA, the CDR3 is TGCGCCAGCATCGGAACCGGGACAGGGAAGGAATTTTCTGAAGCTTTCTTT.

The chain links TRBV30 to TRBJ2-4; TRBD2 matches at 7 bases. V shed 8 bases, J shed 8 bases, and the junction held 15 bases outside the gene matches. CDR3 length equals 14 residues. Germline-derived CDR1 and CDR2 are GTSNPN and SVGIG (reference sequence). In nucleotides, the CDR3 is TGTGCCGGCAGGGTGGGCGGGAGAGAGGACATTCAGTACTTC. Amino acids: CAGRVGGREDIQYF.

The gene calls are TRBV10-3 and TRBJ1-1, with D perhaps matching TRBD1 (5 bases). The germline V gene has CDR1 ENHRY and CDR2 SYGVKD. The CDR3 consists of 11 residues. The ends were cut back, 6 bases at V and 4 bases at J, with 6 bases in the middle. The CDR3 spells CAIRGGTEAFF. The CDR3 DNA reads TGTGCCATCAGGGGGGGCACTGAAGCTTTCTTT.

This clone was picked up a small number of times. This rearrangement joins TRBV5-4 to TRBJ1-2; a weak D match, TRBD1 (5 bases). This CDR3 is built from 13 residues. The ends were cut back, 4 bases at V and 5 bases at J, with 12 bases in the middle. CDR1 SGHNT and CDR2 YYREEE come from the germline V gene (reference sequence). The CDR3: CASSLGAVYGYTF. The CDR3 coding sequence is TGTGCCAGCAGCCTAGGGGCAGTTTATGGCTACACCTTC. Supplemented by reference TRBV5-4 and TRBJ1-2, the full variable domain reads ETGVTQSPTHLIKTRGQQVTLRCSSQSGHNTVSWYQQALGQGPQFIFQYYREEENGRGNFPPRFSGLQFPNYSSELNVNALELDDSALYLCASSLGAVYGYTFGSGTRLTVV.

V is TRBV27 and J is TRBJ2-7; 10 bases align to TRBD1. The CDR3 covers 15 residues. Germline V gene lookup returns CDR1 MNHEY and CDR2 SMNVEV (reference sequence). Trimming took 4 bases from V and 2 from J; bases not matched to a gene: 5. Here the CDR3 reads CASSSPTGGAYEQYF. DNA of the CDR3: TGTGCCAGCAGTTCTCCGACAGGGGGCGCCTACGAGCAGTACTTC.

This chain links TRBV7-2 with TRBJ1-5, with D possibly matching TRBD1 (6 bases). The germline V gene has CDR1 SGHTA and CDR2 FQGNSA. This CDR3 region has 13 residues. V lost 5 bases to trimming and J lost 7 bases, with 12 bases between them. The CDR3 coding sequence is TGTGCCAGCAGCACCCGACAGGCACAGCCCCAGCATTTT. Its protein is CASSTRQAQPQHF.

This clone was seen only once. The chain joins TRBV4-1 to TRBJ1-1; D is ambiguous. Trimming cost V 0 bases and J 5 bases, with 10 bases left between them. The CDR3 sequence is 14 residues long. Germline V gene sequence: CDR1 MGHRA, CDR2 YSYEKL. Here the CDR3 reads CASSQDLAGTEAFF. The CDR3 DNA reads TGCGCCAGCAGCCAAGATTTAGCGGGGACTGAAGCTTTCTTT.

In nucleotides, the CDR3 is TGTGCCAGTAGTGTCGCCGGGACAGGGGGCTCTTTTCGCAATCAGCCCCAGCATTTT. Its translation is CASSVAGTGGSFRNQPQHF. The genes are TRBV19 and TRBJ1-5, with 12 bases that match TRBD1. V was pared by 5 bases and J by 2 bases, with 13 bases of the junction left unmatched. The CDR3 sequence is 19 residues long. CDR1 LNHDA and CDR2 SQIVND come from the germline V gene (reference sequence). Drawing the rest from reference TRBV19 and TRBJ1-5, the complete variable domain is DGGITQSPKYLFRKEGQNVTLSCEQNLNHDAMYWYRQDPGQGLRLIYYSQIVNDFQKGDIAEGYSVSREKKESFPLTVTSAQKNPTAFYLCASSVAGTGGSFRNQPQHFGDGTRLSIL.

This clone has only a few counts. The chain combines TRBV7-2 with TRBJ1-2; possibly TRBD1 for D (6 bases). Germline CDR1 and CDR2: SGHTA and FQGNSA. The CDR3 has 13 residues. With 0 bases removed from V and 6 bases from J, the gap between germline ends came to 8 bases. CDR3 residues: CASSLATGNGYTF. In DNA, the CDR3 is TGTGCCAGCAGCTTAGCGACAGGAAATGGCTACACCTTC.

The genes are TRBV19 and TRBJ1-2; TRBD1 is a possible D gene (6 bases). Germline V lookup: CDR1 LNHDA, CDR2 SQIVND (reference sequence). This CDR3 comprises 14 residues. V was cut by 10 bases and J by 4 bases, with 19 bases left in between. This CDR3 is CATSSGAAGYGYTF. DNA of the CDR3: TGTGCCACGTCCTCAGGGGCAGCGGGCTATGGCTACACCTTC.

V and J are TRBV29-1 and TRBJ2-3; 7 bases match TRBD2. The CDR3 spans 13 residues. V was pared by 6 bases and J by 0 bases, with 3 bases of the junction left unmatched. Germline values: CDR1 SQVTM, CDR2 ANQGSEA. CDR3 DNA: TGCAGCGTCGACGGGGGGAGCACAGATACGCAGTATTTT. Residues: CSVDGGSTDTQYF.